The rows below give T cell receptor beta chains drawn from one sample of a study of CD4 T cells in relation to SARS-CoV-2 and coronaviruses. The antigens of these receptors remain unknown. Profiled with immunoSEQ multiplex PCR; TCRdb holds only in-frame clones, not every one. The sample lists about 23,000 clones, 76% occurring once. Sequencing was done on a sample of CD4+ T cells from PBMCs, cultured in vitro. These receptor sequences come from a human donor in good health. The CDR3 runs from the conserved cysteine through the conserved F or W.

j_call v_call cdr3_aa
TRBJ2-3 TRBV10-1 CASTPQGKTDTQYF
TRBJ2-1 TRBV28 CASSFRGTMTLNEQFF
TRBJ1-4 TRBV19 CASRGTGGRNEKLFF
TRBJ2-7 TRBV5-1 CASGQGSEQYF
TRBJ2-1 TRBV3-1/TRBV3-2 CASSQLAGEQFF
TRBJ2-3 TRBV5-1 CASRVASSTDTQYF
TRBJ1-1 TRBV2 CASGPLALEAFF
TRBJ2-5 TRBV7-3 CASSSVAGPQETQYF
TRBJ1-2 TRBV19 CASRNTGIGYTF
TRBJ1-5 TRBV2 CASSDSFNRGQPQHF
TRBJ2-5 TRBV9 CASSGGFWEETQYF
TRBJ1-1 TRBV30 CATQTGVSTEAFF
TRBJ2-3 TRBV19 CASSIGFQRVTDTQYF
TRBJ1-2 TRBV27 CASSFRQGGGYTF
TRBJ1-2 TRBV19 CASSSQTGPGYGYTF
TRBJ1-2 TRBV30 CAWTTSYGYTF
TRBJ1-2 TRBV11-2 CASSFRQGSGYTF
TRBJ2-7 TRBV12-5 CASGLVRVELAGWRGAYEQYF
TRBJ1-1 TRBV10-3 CAIRRGVGTVNTEAFF
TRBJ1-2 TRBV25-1 CASSEFRGDGYTF
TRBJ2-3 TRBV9 CASSVGLGSTGSSTDTQYF
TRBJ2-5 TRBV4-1 CASSQVIGLEETQYF
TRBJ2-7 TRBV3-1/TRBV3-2 CASSQGQGYEQYF
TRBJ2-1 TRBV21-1 CASSKFEGLQFF
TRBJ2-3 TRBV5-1 CASSLGGPTDTQYF
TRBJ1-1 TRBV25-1 CASSRGLTEAFF
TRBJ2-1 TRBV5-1 CASQAGISYNEQFF
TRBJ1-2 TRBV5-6 CASSNPGLRGYTF
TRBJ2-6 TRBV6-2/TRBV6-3 CASSRLGGRPGANVLTF
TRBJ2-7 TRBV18 CASSAGTGIDYEQYF
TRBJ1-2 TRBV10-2 CASSLGQNYGYTF
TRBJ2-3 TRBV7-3 CASSPRLTSGGTDTQYF
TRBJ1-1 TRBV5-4 CASSLVGGSTEAFF
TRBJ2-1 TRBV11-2 CASSTHAGNNEQFF
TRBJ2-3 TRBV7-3 CASSLSGTGGPNTQYF
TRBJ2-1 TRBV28 CASSSGLAGWEYNEQFF
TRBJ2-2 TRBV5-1 CASSLESGPNTGELFF
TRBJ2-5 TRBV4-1 CASSQEAPSGSETQYF
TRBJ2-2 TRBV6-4 CASSDTDTGELFF
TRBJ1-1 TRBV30 CAWSVGRMNTEAFF
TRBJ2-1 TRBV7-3 CASSLTGQGPPFF
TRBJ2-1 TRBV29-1 CSVELTRQPYYNEQFF
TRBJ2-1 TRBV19 CASSISSEGSYNEQFF
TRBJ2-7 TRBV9 CASSVGPRAYEQYF
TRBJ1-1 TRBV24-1 CATSELRTGEAFF
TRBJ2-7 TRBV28 CASGQGSNEQYF
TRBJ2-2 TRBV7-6 CASSLAAGQGSGELFF
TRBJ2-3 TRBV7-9 CASNPTRGQILSTDTQYF
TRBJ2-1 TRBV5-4 CASSSTGQKYNEQFF
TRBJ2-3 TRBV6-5 CASTLSTDTQYF
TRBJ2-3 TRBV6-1 CASSEGHGTASTDTQYF
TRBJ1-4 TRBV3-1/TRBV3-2 CASSHTSRAHWVLFF
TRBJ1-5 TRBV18 CASSPNEQGSSGQPQHF